This T cell receptor beta chain emerged from a study of blood T cell repertoires in COVID-19. The CDR3 covers 15 residues. Germline V lookup: CDR1 KGHDR, CDR2 SFDVKD. The ends lost 0 bases at V and 5 bases at J; junction bases unmatched: 3. Clones were read by immunoSEQ multiplex PCR, and TCRdb kept only the in-frame ones, dropping some. The data hold more than 200,000 clones, with approximately 86% observed a single time. The source is a woman aged 55-70 years with COVID-19, enrolled during active disease. What was sequenced was peripheral blood. The chain carries TRBV24-1 and TRBJ2-1, with 7 positions matching TRBD2. CDR3 in DNA: TGTGCCACCAGTGATTTGGCGGGAGAGCACAATGAGCAGTTCTTC. It encodes CATSDLAGEHNEQFF.